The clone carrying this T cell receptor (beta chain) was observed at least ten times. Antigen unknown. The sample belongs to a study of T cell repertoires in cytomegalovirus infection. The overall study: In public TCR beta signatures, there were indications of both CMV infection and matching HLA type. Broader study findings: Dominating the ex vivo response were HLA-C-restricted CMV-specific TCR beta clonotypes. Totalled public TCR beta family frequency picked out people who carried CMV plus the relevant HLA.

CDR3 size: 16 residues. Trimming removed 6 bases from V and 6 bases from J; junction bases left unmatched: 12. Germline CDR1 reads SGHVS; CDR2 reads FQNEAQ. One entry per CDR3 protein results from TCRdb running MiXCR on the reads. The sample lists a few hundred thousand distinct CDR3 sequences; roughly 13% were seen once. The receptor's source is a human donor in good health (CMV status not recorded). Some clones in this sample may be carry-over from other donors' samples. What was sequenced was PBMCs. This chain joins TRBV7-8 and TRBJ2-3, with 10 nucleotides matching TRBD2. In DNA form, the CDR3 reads TGTGCCAGCAGACCCGCCTTAGCGGGGGGTTACGATACGCAGTATTTT. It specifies CASRPALAGGYDTQYF. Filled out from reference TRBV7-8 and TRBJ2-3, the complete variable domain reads GAGVSQSPRYKVAKRGQDVALRCDPISGHVSLFWYQQALGQGPEFLTYFQNEAQLDKSGLPSDRFFAERPEGSVSTLKIQRTQQEDSAVYLCASRPALAGGYDTQYFGPGTRLTVL.